Below are 2 T cell receptor beta chains sequenced from a single sample in a study of blood T cell repertoires in COVID-19. The repertoire was sequenced with immunoSEQ multiplex PCR; TCRdb's copy has only in-frame clones and lacks some. The table includes some 100,000 clones, 85% detected once. Sample: peripheral blood. These receptors were collected from a human donor in a cohort sampled during active COVID-19.

This rearrangement joins TRBV30 to TRBJ2-1, with 11 positions matching TRBD2. V lost 8 bases, J lost 9 bases, and 12 bases stayed unmatched. Germline V gives CDR1 GTSNPN, CDR2 SVGIG (reference sequence). The CDR3 consists of 14 residues. The CDR3 reads CAISTSGSIGEQFF. CDR3 DNA: TGTGCCATTTCCACTAGCGGGAGTATTGGTGAGCAGTTCTTC.

V and J are TRBV11-2 and TRBJ1-1, with no clear D. V lost 5 bases and J lost 11, with 15 bases in between. Germline CDR1 is SGHAT and CDR2 is FQNNGV. CDR3 length equals 12 residues. The DNA for the CDR3 is TGTGCCAGCAGCCACGCTTCCGGAGGGGCTTTCTTT. Its translation is CASSHASGGAFF. Full variable domain (outside the CDR3, taken from reference TRBV11-2 and TRBJ1-1): EAGVAQSPRYKIIEKRQSVAFWCNPISGHATLYWYQQILGQGPKLLIQFQNNGVVDDSQLPKDRFSAERLKGVDSTLKIQPAKLEDSAVYLCASSHASGGAFFGQGTRLTVV.